Included here is one T cell receptor beta chain sequence, with context. Its target is unknown. Tagging with unique molecular identifiers was applied to individual cDNA molecules. TCRdb recomputed calls from the 5' RACE reads with MiXCR, one row per CDR3 protein. The table lists more than 95,000 distinct CDR3 sequences, approximately 16% of them singletons. These data are taken from a study of early T cells in non-severe SARS-CoV-2 infection. Study context: Sequenced bulk RNA came from whole blood that was unsorted, and chains were unpaired. The study, taken as a whole, reports: Matching against VDJdb likely underestimated virus-specific expansions, favoring anti-spike CD8.

This CDR3 has 12 amino acids. Between the trimmed V and J ends, which lost 4 bases and 7 bases, there was a span of 11 bases. Per the germline V gene, CDR1 is SGHVS and CDR2 is FNYEAQ. The chain carries TRBV7-6 and TRBJ2-7, with D possibly TRBD2 on 6 matching bases. Source material: whole blood. This TCR was recovered from an adult who was a healthcare worker with PCR-confirmed SARS-CoV-2 infection or an uninfected control (not recorded which). The CDR3 DNA is TGTGCCAGCAGCTCTACGGGGAGGGAGCAGTACTTC. Protein product: CASSSTGREQYF.